This T cell receptor beta chain was retrieved from a study of OX40 agonist ivuxolimab in advanced cancers. Study-level points and caveats: Both CD4+ and CD8+ T cell populations in blood had undergone clonal expansion by week 6 at 0.1 to 3.0 mg/kg.

The data were produced by immunoSEQ multiplex PCR, yet TCRdb's version contains in-frame clones alone and is incomplete. This table has 70,000 to 95,000 clones, around nine tenths appearing once. The CDR3 totals 12 residues. CDR1 is KGHSH, CDR2 LQKENI, per germline. V lost 3 bases and J 8 bases, leaving 10 bases between the germline ends. Comments on this clone: The antigen remains unidentified.

Specimen: CD4+ or CD8+ T cells sorted from blood, collected in a trial of the OX40 agonist ivuxolimab. This receptor was taken from an adult with an advanced solid tumor such as melanoma, head and neck, liver or kidney cancer. V and J are TRBV18 and TRBJ1-2; D is possibly TRBD1 (6 bases). DNA of the CDR3: TGTGCCAGCTCACCGGGGGCCGGCGGCTACACCTTC. Its translation is CASSPGAGGYTF.